This entry describes one T cell receptor beta chain. Its matching antigen is unknown. A sample-barcoded 5' primer and a J-beta primer mix were used in a second PCR of about 7 to 12 cycles. A template-switch adaptor containing 12 random nucleotides labeled each cDNA molecule. Samples each returned at least 2.5 million CDR3-containing paired-end reads. TCRdb redid the calling of the 5' RACE reads with MiXCR, one entry per CDR3 protein. This table holds about 720,000 distinct CDR3 sequences, about a fifth found once. This sample was taken from a study of blood T cells in healthy people across ages. V was clipped by 5 bases and J by 7 bases; unmatched bases: 13. Germline lookup yields CDR1 SGHTA and CDR2 FQGNSA. The CDR3 has 16 residues. General study results and limits: Expanded clonotype shifts may have been confounded, as the donors had an unknown CMV status.

V gene TRBV7-2 combines with J gene TRBJ1-4; 7 nucleotides align to TRBD1. The specimen was blood. The clonotype originates from a man between 65 and 85 years old in good health. The CDR3 loop is CASSPRQGIVGEKLFF. The CDR3 DNA follows: TGTGCCAGCAGCCCTCGACAGGGTATAGTTGGTGAAAAACTGTTTTTT.